This TCR beta chain was profiled in a study of T cells in women clearing cervical HPV infection. General study points: Richness plus V gene abundances separated cases from controls with AUC around 0.79.

This table comes from immunoSEQ multiplex PCR, and its TCRdb copy is limited to in-frame clones, with some not included. Its table lists over 25,000 clones. The V and J ends lost 2 bases and 5 bases respectively, with 15 bases between them. The germline V gene encodes CDR1 SEHNR and CDR2 FQNEAQ (reference sequence). This CDR3 region has 15 residues. Comments on this clone: Its target is not known. The sequence runs out 3 residues before the end of the CDR3; the remainder is reconstructed from the germline J gene.

This chain joins TRBV7-9 and TRBJ2-5; D is perhaps TRBD2 (5 bases). The sample was blood buffy coat. The receptor's source is a woman aged 18-70 years with a cervical HPV16 infection that either progressed to CIN3+ or cleared (not recorded which). CDR3 bases read: TGTGCCAGCAGCTTATACGCCGGAGAGGGCGAGACC. Its translation: CASSLYAGEGET. From start to end, the CDR3 is CASSLYAGEGETQYF.